The 21 T cell receptor beta chains presented below share a single source sample, sequenced in a study of blood T cell repertoires in COVID-19. Profiling relied on immunoSEQ multiplex PCR, and the TCRdb table lists in-frame clones only, not all of them. Among over 200,000 clones listed, less than 90% were seen once. Sequenced sample: peripheral blood. The receptors were sampled from a middle-aged man with acute or convalescent COVID-19.

On this clone: Other DNA variants within this sample encode the same CDR3. V gene TRBV3-1 (or the pseudogene TRBV3-2) combines with J gene TRBJ1-2; D uncertain. The CDR3 is 15 amino acids. The germline V and J ends were trimmed by 4 bases and 7 bases, with 19 bases remaining between them. Germline V gene lookup returns CDR1 LGHDT and CDR2 YNNKEL (reference sequence). The CDR3 DNA sequence: TGTGCCAGCAGCCTACGAACCTCTCCCTGGCTTGGCTACACCTTC. Its protein product is CASSLRTSPWLGYTF.

The chain couples TRBV27 to TRBJ1-6; 11 nucleotides agree with TRBD1. The CDR3 consists of 19 residues. Per the germline V gene, CDR1 is MNHEY and CDR2 is SMNVEV (reference sequence). V lost 3 bases and J lost 5; bases outside the gene matches: 12. The CDR3 DNA reads as TGTGCCAGCAGTTTCCCCCTCGTGGTGGACAGGGGGCATAATTCACCCCTCCACTTT. This sequence encodes CASSFPLVVDRGHNSPLHF.

This clone has a single count. V usage is TRBV5-1 and J usage is TRBJ2-7, with 12 bases aligning to TRBD1. The V gene's germline CDR1 is SGHRS and CDR2 YFSETQ. CDR3 length: 16 residues. Unmatched junction bases numbered 4, after V lost 0 bases and J lost 3 bases. The CDR3 coding sequence is TGCGCCAGCAGCTTGGGAGGGACAGGGGGCTTCTACGAGCAGTACTTC. It translates to CASSLGGTGGFYEQYF.

This sequence joins TRBV6-5 and TRBJ2-1; maybe TRBD2 (5 bases). This CDR3 is built from 12 residues. CDR1 and CDR2 from the germline V gene are MNHEY and SVGAGI. V gave up 6 bases and J gave up 6 bases, with 9 bases separating them. CDR3 protein: CASSWTSNEQFF. In DNA, the CDR3 is TGTGCCAGCAGCTGGACTTCCAATGAGCAGTTCTTC.

The rearrangement uses TRBV6-5 and TRBJ2-2; 7 bases map to TRBD1. The V and J ends lost 6 bases and 8 bases, in that order; junction bases with no gene match: 9. Germline assignment: CDR1 MNHEY and CDR2 SVGAGI. This CDR3 is built from 14 residues. The CDR3 reads CASSRTGAVGELFF. The DNA for the CDR3 is TGTGCCAGCAGCCGAACAGGGGCCGTAGGGGAGCTGTTTTTT.

The genes are TRBV11-3 and TRBJ2-3, with D maybe TRBD1 (6 bases). Germline CDR1 is SGHNT and CDR2 is YENEEA. Trimming removed 0 bases from V and 10 bases from J, with 11 bases in between. The CDR3 extends over 13 amino acids. The CDR3 is CASSLEGHQAQYF. The CDR3 DNA sequence: TGTGCCAGCAGCTTAGAGGGACACCAAGCGCAGTATTTT.

CDR3 region: CASARLAGNNEQFF. The CDR3 DNA follows: TGCGCCAGCGCTAGACTAGCGGGAAACAATGAGCAGTTCTTC. V usage is TRBV4-3 and J usage is TRBJ2-1; 11 positions agree with TRBD2. CDR3 size: 14 residues. CDR1 is LGHNA, CDR2 YSLEER, per germline. The ends lost 8 bases at V and 5 bases at J; junction bases unmatched: 5.

This chain connects TRBV7-2 to TRBJ2-3, with D perhaps TRBD2 (6 bases). V was trimmed by 7 bases and J by 3 bases, leaving 17 bases between them. Per the germline V gene, CDR1 is SGHTA and CDR2 is FQGNSA. This CDR3 has 15 residues. The CDR3 bases are TGTGCCAGCACCCCCAGCCTCGCGGGGACAGATACGCAGTATTTT. Protein: CASTPSLAGTDTQYF. Together with reference TRBV7-2 and TRBJ2-3, the CDR3 gives the full variable domain: GAGVSQSPSNKVTEKGKDVELRCDPISGHTALYWYRQSLGQGLEFLIYFQGNSAPDKSGLPSDRFSAERTGGSVSTLTIQRTQQEDSAVYLCASTPSLAGTDTQYFGPGTRLTVL.

This clone has more than one count but fewer than ten. The chain's CDR3 is CASRGSSGANVLTF. In DNA form, the CDR3 reads TGTGCCAGCAGGGGCTCCTCTGGGGCCAACGTCCTGACTTTC. The chain couples TRBV3-1 (or the pseudogene TRBV3-2) to TRBJ2-6, with D hard to call. The CDR3 totals 14 residues. Germline CDR1 LGHDT, CDR2 YNNKEL (reference sequence). The V gene lost 6 bases and the J gene lost 0 bases, with 6 bases spanning the gap.

The genes are TRBV10-1 and TRBJ2-5; 7 bases are shared with TRBD1. Germline V CDR1 and CDR2: WNHNN, SYGVQD (reference sequence). The CDR3 has 14 amino acids. J lost 4 bases, V lost 3 bases, and 5 bases had no gene match. CDR3 protein: CASSDGRTGETQYF. CDR3 coding DNA: TGCGCCAGCAGTGACGGCAGGACAGGAGAGACCCAGTACTTC.

The chain employs TRBV7-9 and TRBJ1-3; D not resolved. CDR1 is SEHNR and CDR2 is FQNEAQ in the germline V gene (reference sequence). There are 17 residues in the CDR3. V dropped 5 bases and J dropped 0 bases, with 17 bases sitting between them. The CDR3 sequence is CASSPRGLTHSGNTIYF. The CDR3 nucleotides read TGTGCCAGCAGCCCGAGAGGACTGACCCACTCTGGAAACACCATATATTTT.

This clone has just a few counts. The chain couples TRBV12-3 or TRBV12-4 to TRBJ2-1; D is ambiguous. The CDR3 is 12 residues long. Trimming shortened V by 6 bases and J by 7 bases, and 10 bases separated the two germline ends. CDR3: CASRGSRNEQFF. The DNA of the CDR3 is TGTGCCAGCAGAGGCTCTAGGAATGAGCAGTTCTTC.

The chain's CDR3 is CASSQDRALGTDTQYF. The CDR3 region has the DNA TGCGCCAGCAGCCAGGACAGGGCCCTGGGGACAGATACGCAGTATTTT. The chain recombines TRBV4-1 with TRBJ2-3; 8 nucleotides agree with TRBD1. This CDR3 is built from 16 residues. V was clipped by 3 bases and J by 3 bases; unmatched bases: 8. Germline CDR1 and CDR2: MGHRA and YSYEKL.

The V call is TRBV7-9, the J call TRBJ2-2; the match to TRBD1 covers 7 bases. The CDR3 is 15 amino acids. The germline gives CDR1 SEHNR, CDR2 FQNEAQ (reference sequence). The V and J ends lost 5 bases and 6 bases, in that order; junction bases with no gene match: 9. CDR3 sequence reads: CASSPHSGTAGELFF. CDR3 nucleotide sequence: TGTGCCAGCAGCCCACACTCCGGGACAGCCGGGGAGCTGTTTTTT. Complete variable domain (other parts from reference TRBV7-9 and TRBJ2-2): DTGVSQNPRHKITKRGQNVTFRCDPISEHNRLYWYRQTLGQGPEFLTYFQNEAQLEKSRLLSDRFSAERPKGSFSTLEIQRTEQGDSAMYLCASSPHSGTAGELFFGEGSRLTVL.

V is TRBV19 and J is TRBJ2-1; 7 positions match TRBD2. The CDR3 runs 17 residues. CDR1 is LNHDA, CDR2 SQIVND, per germline (reference sequence). The V gene end was trimmed by 3 bases and the J gene end by 0 bases; junction bases not matched to a gene: 8. The CDR3 DNA reads TGTGCCAGTAGTATCTTCGGGGGGTTCAGCTCCTACAATGAGCAGTTCTTC. Translated: CASSIFGGFSSYNEQFF.

The chain combines TRBV14 with TRBJ1-2; unclear D gene. Germline CDR1 reads SGHDN; CDR2 reads FVKESK. The CDR3 is 13 amino acids. Trimming removed 4 bases at V and 1 base at J, with 7 bases between. CDR3 nucleotide sequence: TGTGCCAGCAGCCTGACATATAACTATGGCTACACCTTC. Protein sequence: CASSLTYNYGYTF.

V usage is TRBV9 and J usage is TRBJ2-1, with 16 nucleotides matching TRBD2. The CDR3 has 19 amino acids. The germline gives CDR1 SGDLS, CDR2 YYNGEE. V lost 0 bases to trimming and J lost 0 bases; unmatched junction nucleotides: 3. The CDR3 DNA reads as TGTGCCAGCAGCGTAGTCGGGACTAGCGGGAGGGGCTCCTACAATGAGCAGTTCTTC. This encodes CASSVVGTSGRGSYNEQFF.

The V call is TRBV11-2, the J call TRBJ2-5; D is unresolved. Germline CDR1 reads SGHAT; CDR2 reads FQNNGV. V lost 3 bases and J 2 bases, leaving 10 bases between the germline ends. The CDR3 is made up of 14 amino acids. CDR3 amino acids: CASSFPGQQETQYF. The CDR3 coding sequence is TGTGCCAGCAGCTTTCCAGGCCAGCAAGAGACCCAGTACTTC.

The rearrangement links TRBV9 to TRBJ2-5; TRBD1 aligns across 8 bases. The length of the CDR3 is 16 residues. Germline-derived CDR1 and CDR2 are SGDLS and YYNGEE. The J segment lost 1 base and the V segment lost 2 bases, leaving 7 bases of the junction unmatched. The CDR3: CASSVSPGTGQETQYF. The CDR3 nucleotides are TGTGCCAGCAGCGTTAGCCCAGGGACAGGCCAAGAGACCCAGTACTTC.

The genes are TRBV5-1 and TRBJ1-2, with D possibly matching TRBD1 (6 bases). The germline CDR1 and CDR2 sequences are SGHRS and YFSETQ. The CDR3 sequence is 18 residues long. Trimming stripped 4 bases from V and 0 bases from J, with 22 bases between. The CDR3 region has the DNA TGCGCCAGCAGCGAATCCGGGACACCTAAGGGGTCTAACTATGGCTACACCTTC. Its translation: CASSESGTPKGSNYGYTF. Filled out from reference TRBV5-1 and TRBJ1-2, the complete variable domain reads KAGVTQTPRYLIKTRGQQVTLSCSPISGHRSVSWYQQTPGQGLQFLFEYFSETQRNKGNFPGRFSGRQFSNSRSEMNVSTLELGDSALYLCASSESGTPKGSNYGYTFGSGTRLTVV.

The CDR3 spells CASSMGSGGNYEQYF. CDR3 in DNA: TGTGCCAGTAGTATGGGTAGCGGGGGGAACTACGAGCAGTACTTC. This chain uses TRBV19 with TRBJ2-7, with 10 positions matching TRBD2. CDR1 and CDR2 from the germline V gene are LNHDA and SQIVND (reference sequence). J was trimmed by 3 bases and V by 3 bases; bases with no gene match: 5. The CDR3 consists of 15 residues.